The count of the clone carrying this TCR beta chain is one. Assay: immunoSEQ multiplex PCR; the TCRdb copy retains only in-frame clones and omits some. The repertoire holds around 95,000 clones, approximately 91% seen once, with roughly 2.1% in the top ten. Per germline, CDR1 MNHEY and CDR2 SMNVEV (reference sequence). V lost 5 bases to trimming and J lost 0 bases, with 15 bases between them. The CDR3 consists of 16 residues. The record originates from a study of blood T cell repertoires in COVID-19. Overall study: Sources were T cells, B-cell-depleted T cells, or PBMCs; the material itself was cDNA or gDNA.

The V and J genes are TRBV27 and TRBJ2-3; possible D gene TRBD1, 6 bases. The sample consisted of peripheral blood. The source is a man in his forties or fifties with active COVID-19. CDR3 nucleotides: TGTGCCAGCAGTATTGGGGGCAGGCATAGCACAGATACGCAGTATTTT. Its translation: CASSIGGRHSTDTQYF.